In this sample, the clone carrying this T cell receptor beta chain turned up many times. This specimen comes from a study of T cells in Graves' hyperthyroidism and ophthalmopathy. The CDR3 is 16 residues long. The germline V gene encodes CDR1 SGHTA and CDR2 FQGNSA. With 0 bases removed from V and 5 bases from J, the gap between germline ends came to 11 bases. TCR beta CDR3 sequences were amplified from RNA transcripts. A first-round RT-PCR of the TCR CDR3 used the HTBI primer set. TCRdb reanalysed the multiplex PCR reads using MiXCR and keeps one entry per CDR3 protein. The profile shows some 580,000 distinct CDR3 sequences, roughly a sixth of them singletons.

The receptor was derived from a woman between 35 and 50 years old with Graves' ophthalmopathy. The sample consisted of blood. The chain uses TRBV7-2 and TRBJ1-6, with a weak D call TRBD1 (5 bases). The CDR3 bases are TGTGCCAGCAGCTTAGCGGTGACAGTAAATAATTCACCCCTCCACTTT. Translating it yields CASSLAVTVNNSPLHF.